The 17 T cell receptor beta chains below were found in one sample sequenced in a study of yellow fever vaccine responses in identical twins. TCRdb called the RT-PCR reads again in MiXCR, with one record for every CDR3 protein. Of about 3,400 distinct CDR3 sequences in the sample, around 83% were seen once. The sequencing here drew on T cells from blood (PBMCs), unsorted or a sorted subset (not recorded which), taken before or after yellow fever vaccination (not recorded which). All receptors derive from a woman between 18 and 30 years old who received the yellow fever vaccine.

V usage is TRBV11-2 and J usage is TRBJ2-7; D gene unclear. Germline assignment: CDR1 SGHAT and CDR2 FQNNGV. The V end lost 5 bases, the J end lost 3 bases, and 14 bases lay between the germline ends. The CDR3 extends over 14 amino acids. The CDR3 nucleotides are TGTGCCAGCAGCCCCCAGGTGGAGTACTACGAGCAGTACTTC. Translation gives CASSPQVEYYEQYF.

This clonotype was seen more than once but under ten times. The V gene is TRBV7-9, the J gene TRBJ2-3; tentative D call: TRBD2 (6 bases). Germline V CDR1 and CDR2: SEHNR, FQNEAQ (reference sequence). This CDR3 comprises 15 residues. The V end lost 5 bases, the J end lost 4 bases, and 16 bases lay between the germline ends. The CDR3 spells CASSPGPGVSDTQYF. The CDR3 nucleotides are TGTGCCAGCAGCCCCGGCCCGGGGGTATCAGATACGCAGTATTTT.

The V and J genes are TRBV11-1 and TRBJ2-5, with D perhaps TRBD2 (6 bases). Germline CDR1 and CDR2: SGHAT and FQDESV (reference sequence). The V gene lost 4 bases and the J gene lost 2 bases, with 11 bases spanning the gap. The CDR3 has 14 amino acids. CDR3 nucleotide sequence: TGTGCCAGCAGCTCCCCGGAGGGGCAAGAGACCCAGTACTTC. It is translated as CASSSPEGQETQYF.

The chain combines TRBV19 with TRBJ1-5; D call uncertain. Trimming left V 7 bases short and J 7 bases short, with 17 bases between. The CDR3 is 14 residues long. The germline V gene has CDR1 LNHDA and CDR2 SQIVND (reference sequence). CDR3 protein: CASIPRGERQPQHF. In DNA form, the CDR3 reads TGTGCCAGTATTCCCCGTGGGGAAAGGCAGCCCCAGCATTTT. Variable domain in full (rest from reference TRBV19 and TRBJ1-5): DGGITQSPKYLFRKEGQNVTLSCEQNLNHDAMYWYRQDPGQGLRLIYYSQIVNDFQKGDIAEGYSVSREKKESFPLTVTSAQKNPTAFYLCASIPRGERQPQHFGDGTRLSIL.

V usage is TRBV20-1 and J usage is TRBJ2-1; 10 bases align to TRBD2. Trimming took 0 bases from V and 2 from J; bases not matched to a gene: 4. This CDR3 contains 16 residues. Germline loops: CDR1 DFQATT, CDR2 SNEGSKA (reference sequence). In DNA, the CDR3 is TGCAGTGCTAGAGAATCCCTAGCGGGGGCCTACAATGAGCAGTTCTTC. Its protein is CSARESLAGAYNEQFF.

This sequence joins TRBV10-3 and TRBJ2-5; 8 bases line up with TRBD1. The V and J ends lost 0 bases and 2 bases, in that order; junction bases with no gene match: 5. The length of the CDR3 is 16 residues. Germline loops: CDR1 ENHRY, CDR2 SYGVKD. CDR3 DNA: TGTGCCATCAGTGAGTCGGAGACAGGGGTACAAGAGACCCAGTACTTC. It translates to CAISESETGVQETQYF.

Only a few counts were recorded for this clonotype. CDR3 DNA: TGTGCCAGCAACGCAGGGGAAGAGACCCAGTACTTC. This encodes CASNAGEETQYF. This chain joins TRBV12-3 or TRBV12-4 and TRBJ2-5; possible D gene TRBD1, 6 bases. V lost 7 bases, J lost 3 bases, and 9 bases lay in between. The CDR3 contains 12 residues.

A word on this clonotype: Compared with germline, one end of the junction differs, possibly owing to a read error. The V and J genes are TRBV20-1 and TRBJ2-1; D could derive from TRBD1 or TRBD2 (5 bases each). This CDR3 is 14 amino acids long. The germline gives CDR1 DFQATT, CDR2 SNEGSKA (reference sequence). CDR3 loop: CSASDPGPWNVQFF. As DNA, the CDR3 is TGCAGTGCTAGCGACCCGGGACCCTGGAATGTGCAGTTCTTC.

This clonotype was found a few times. The genes are TRBV23-1 and TRBJ1-1; the D is unclear. Being an ORF, TRBV23-1 has a function that is uncertain. The CDR3 consists of 13 residues. V dropped 6 bases and J dropped 1 base, with 9 bases sitting between them. The CDR3 coding sequence is TGCGCCAGCAGACCTCCGGGGAACACTGAAGCTTTCTTT. It specifies CASRPPGNTEAFF.

V gene TRBV11-3 combines with J gene TRBJ2-1; D is possibly TRBD1 (6 bases). This CDR3 spans 15 amino acids. V dropped 5 bases and J dropped 4 bases, with 15 bases sitting between them. Germline loops: CDR1 SGHNT, CDR2 YENEEA. In DNA, the CDR3 is TGTGCCAGCAGCGGTGGACAGAGCTCTTACAATGAGCAGTTCTTC. This translates into CASSGGQSSYNEQFF.

The chain links TRBV6-1 to TRBJ1-2, with 8 bases fitting TRBD1. The CDR3 runs to 13 residues. The germline V gene has CDR1 MNHNS and CDR2 SASEGT. Losses at the gene ends were 6 bases for V and 7 bases for J; bases not matched to a gene: 7. The CDR3 loop reads CASSGGTGRGYTF. CDR3 DNA: TGTGCCAGCAGCGGAGGGACAGGTCGTGGCTACACCTTC.

The chain uses TRBV15 and TRBJ2-3; perhaps TRBD2 as D (6 bases). The length of the CDR3 is 14 residues. The V gene's germline CDR1 is LNHNV and CDR2 YYDKDF (reference sequence). Trimming stripped 3 bases from V and 2 bases from J, with 9 bases between. For the CDR3, the DNA is TGTGCCACCAGCAGCGGGGGACTCACAGATACGCAGTATTTT. Translating gives CATSSGGLTDTQYF.

The chain recombines TRBV7-6 with TRBJ2-7; tentative D call: TRBD2 (5 bases). V dropped 4 bases and J dropped 2 bases, with 21 bases sitting between them. This CDR3 has 17 amino acids. Germline V gene sequence: CDR1 SGHVS, CDR2 FNYEAQ. The CDR3 sequence is CASSSALASGSTYEQYF. CDR3 nucleotides: TGTGCCAGCAGCTCAGCTCTAGCTTCGGGGTCCACCTACGAGCAGTACTTC. The full variable domain, completed using reference TRBV7-6 and TRBJ2-7, is GAGVSQSPRYKVTKRGQDVALRCDPISGHVSLYWYRQALGQGPEFLTYFNYEAQQDKSGLPNDRFSAERPEGSISTLTIQRTEQRDSAMYRCASSSALASGSTYEQYFGPGTRLTVT.

CDR3 protein: CASSPLPGEETQYF. In DNA, the CDR3 is TGCGCCAGCAGCCCTCTCCCGGGGGAGGAGACCCAGTACTTC. J is TRBJ2-5 and V is TRBV4-1; TRBD2 is a possible D gene (6 bases). The CDR3 has 14 residues. V was cut by 4 bases and J by 5 bases, with 14 bases left in between. Per the germline V gene, CDR1 is MGHRA and CDR2 is YSYEKL.

This clonotype appeared a few times. CDR3 nucleotide sequence: TGTGCCAGCAGTCCAGATCTTAACGAGCAGTACTTC. This translates into CASSPDLNEQYF. The gene calls are TRBV6-1 and TRBJ2-7, with D unresolved. From germline, CDR1 is MNHNS and CDR2 SASEGT. With 5 bases removed from V and 5 bases from J, the gap between germline ends came to 10 bases. The CDR3 extends over 12 amino acids.

This chain connects TRBV11-1 to TRBJ2-1; D is possibly TRBD1 or TRBD2 (5 bases each). V was clipped by 1 base and J by 6 bases, with 7 bases between them. CDR3 length: 13 residues. The germline gives CDR1 SGHAT, CDR2 FQDESV (reference sequence). CDR3 DNA: TGTGCCAGCAGCTTAGGAGGGGTCAATGAGCAGTTCTTC. Translation gives CASSLGGVNEQFF.

This clonotype has a single count. The CDR3 nucleotides read TGCGCCAGCAGCAAGTCCGGGACGTCGAAGCTAGATACGCAGTATTTT. Amino acids: CASSKSGTSKLDTQYF. The chain joins TRBV5-1 to TRBJ2-3; either TRBD1 or TRBD2 may supply D (5 bases each). Trimming removed 4 bases from V and 5 bases from J, with 20 bases in between. Germline assignment: CDR1 SGHRS and CDR2 YFSETQ. This CDR3 has 16 amino acids.